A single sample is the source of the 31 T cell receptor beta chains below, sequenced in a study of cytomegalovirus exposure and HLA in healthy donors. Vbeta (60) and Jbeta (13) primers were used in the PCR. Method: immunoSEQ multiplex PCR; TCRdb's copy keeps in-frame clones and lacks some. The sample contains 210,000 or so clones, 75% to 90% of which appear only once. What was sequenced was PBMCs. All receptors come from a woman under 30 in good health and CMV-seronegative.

The CDR3 DNA is TGTGCCAGCTCACGGACGGACAACCAAGAGACCCAGTACTTC. Amino acids: CASSRTDNQETQYF. The chain carries TRBV18 and TRBJ2-5; D possibly corresponds to TRBD1 (5 bases). Germline V lookup: CDR1 KGHSH, CDR2 LQKENI. This CDR3 has 14 amino acids. V gave up 4 bases and J gave up 0 bases, with 9 bases separating them.

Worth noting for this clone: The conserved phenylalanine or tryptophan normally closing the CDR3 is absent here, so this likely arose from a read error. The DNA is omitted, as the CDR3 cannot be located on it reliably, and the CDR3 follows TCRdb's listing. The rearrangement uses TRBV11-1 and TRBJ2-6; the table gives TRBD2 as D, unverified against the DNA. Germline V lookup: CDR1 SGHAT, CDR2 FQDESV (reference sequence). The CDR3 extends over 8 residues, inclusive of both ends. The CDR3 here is CASSLSTG.

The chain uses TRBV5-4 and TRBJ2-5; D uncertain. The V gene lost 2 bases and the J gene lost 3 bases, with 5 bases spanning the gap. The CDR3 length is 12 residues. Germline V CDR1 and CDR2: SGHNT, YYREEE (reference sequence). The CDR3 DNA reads TGTGCCAGCAGCTTCACAGAAGAGACCCAGTACTTC. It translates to CASSFTEETQYF.

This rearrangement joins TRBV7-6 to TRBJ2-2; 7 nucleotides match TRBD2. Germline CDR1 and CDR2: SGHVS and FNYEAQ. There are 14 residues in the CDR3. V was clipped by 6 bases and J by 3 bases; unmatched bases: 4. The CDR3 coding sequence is TGTGCCAGCAGGAGGCTAGCGGACACCGGGGAGCTGTTTTTT. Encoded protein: CASRRLADTGELFF.

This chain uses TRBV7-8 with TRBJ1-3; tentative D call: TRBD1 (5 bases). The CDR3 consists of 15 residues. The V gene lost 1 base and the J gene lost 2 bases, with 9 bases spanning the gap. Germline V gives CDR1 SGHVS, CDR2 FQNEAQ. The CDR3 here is CASSLVQGAGNTIYF. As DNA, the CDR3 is TGTGCCAGCAGCTTAGTTCAAGGGGCTGGAAACACCATATATTTT.

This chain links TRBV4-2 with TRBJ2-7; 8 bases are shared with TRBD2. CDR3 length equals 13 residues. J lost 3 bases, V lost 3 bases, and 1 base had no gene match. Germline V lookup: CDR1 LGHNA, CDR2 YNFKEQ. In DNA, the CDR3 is TGTGCCAGCAGCCATGGGACTAGCTACGAGCAGTACTTC. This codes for CASSHGTSYEQYF.

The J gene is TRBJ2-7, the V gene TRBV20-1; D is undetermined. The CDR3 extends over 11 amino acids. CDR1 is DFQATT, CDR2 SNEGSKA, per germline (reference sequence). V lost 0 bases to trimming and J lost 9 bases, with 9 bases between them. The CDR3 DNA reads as TGCAGTGCTAGAGACCGAACGGTGCAGTACTTC. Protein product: CSARDRTVQYF.

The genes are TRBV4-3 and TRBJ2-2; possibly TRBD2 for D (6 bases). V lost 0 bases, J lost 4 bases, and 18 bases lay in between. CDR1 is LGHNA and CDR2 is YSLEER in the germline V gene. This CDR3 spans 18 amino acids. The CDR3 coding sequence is TGCGCCAGCAGCCAAGATGTTGCGGCGGGAATTATCACCGGGGAGCTGTTTTTT. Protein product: CASSQDVAAGIITGELFF.

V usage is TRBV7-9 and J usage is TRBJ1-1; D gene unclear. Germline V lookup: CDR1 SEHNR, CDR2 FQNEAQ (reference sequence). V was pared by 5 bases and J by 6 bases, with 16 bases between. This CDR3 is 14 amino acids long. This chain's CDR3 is CASSLMGPESEAFF. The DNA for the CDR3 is TGTGCCAGCAGCCTAATGGGCCCCGAATCTGAAGCTTTCTTT.

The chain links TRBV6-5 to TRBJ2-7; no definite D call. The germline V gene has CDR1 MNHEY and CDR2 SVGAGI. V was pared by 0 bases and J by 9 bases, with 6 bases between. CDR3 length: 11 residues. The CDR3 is CASSYSAVQYF. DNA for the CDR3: TGTGCCAGCAGTTACTCGGCCGTGCAGTACTTC.

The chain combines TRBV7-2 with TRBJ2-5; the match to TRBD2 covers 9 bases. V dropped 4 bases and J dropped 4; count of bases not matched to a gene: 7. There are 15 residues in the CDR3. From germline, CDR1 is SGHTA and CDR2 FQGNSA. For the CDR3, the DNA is TGTGCCAGCAGCTCTAGCGGGGAGGTTGGAGAGACCCAGTACTTC. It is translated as CASSSSGEVGETQYF.

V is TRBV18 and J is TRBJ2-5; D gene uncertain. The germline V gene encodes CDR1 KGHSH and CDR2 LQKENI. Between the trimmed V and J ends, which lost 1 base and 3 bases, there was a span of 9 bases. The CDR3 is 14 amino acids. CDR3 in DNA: TGTGCCAGCTCACCACAAGCAGGTGAAGAGACCCAGTACTTC. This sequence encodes CASSPQAGEETQYF.

Written as DNA, the CDR3 is TGCGCCAGCAGCTTGGTCGTAGGGACAGGGAGCCAAGAGACCCAGTACTTC. It is translated as CASSLVVGTGSQETQYF. The rearrangement links TRBV5-1 to TRBJ2-5; TRBD1 aligns across 9 bases. V lost 0 bases, J lost 1 base, and 7 bases stayed unmatched. The CDR3 spans 17 residues. In germline, CDR1 is SGHRS, CDR2 YFSETQ. The entire variable domain, with the rest obtained from reference TRBV5-1 and TRBJ2-5, is as follows: KAGVTQTPRYLIKTRGQQVTLSCSPISGHRSVSWYQQTPGQGLQFLFEYFSETQRNKGNFPGRFSGRQFSNSRSEMNVSTLELGDSALYLCASSLVVGTGSQETQYFGPGTRLLVL.

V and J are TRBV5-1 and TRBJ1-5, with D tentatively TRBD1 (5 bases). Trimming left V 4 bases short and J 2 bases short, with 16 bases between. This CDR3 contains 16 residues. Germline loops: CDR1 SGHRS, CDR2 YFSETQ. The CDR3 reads CASSAGTAEGNQPQHF. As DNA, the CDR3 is TGCGCCAGCAGCGCAGGGACTGCCGAGGGCAATCAGCCCCAGCATTTT.

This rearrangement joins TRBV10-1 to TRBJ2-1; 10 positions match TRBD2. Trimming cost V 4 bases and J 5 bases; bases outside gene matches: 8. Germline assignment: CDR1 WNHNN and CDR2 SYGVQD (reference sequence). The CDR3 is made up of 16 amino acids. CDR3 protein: CASSAQLAGHDNEQFF. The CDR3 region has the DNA TGCGCCAGCAGTGCCCAACTAGCGGGGCACGACAATGAGCAGTTCTTC.

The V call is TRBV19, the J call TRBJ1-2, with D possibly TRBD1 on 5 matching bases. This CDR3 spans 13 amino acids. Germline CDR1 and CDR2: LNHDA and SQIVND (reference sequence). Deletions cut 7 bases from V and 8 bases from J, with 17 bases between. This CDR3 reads CASIREGVGGYTF. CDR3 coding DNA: TGTGCCAGTATCCGCGAAGGGGTTGGGGGCTACACCTTC. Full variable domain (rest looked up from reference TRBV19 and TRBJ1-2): DGGITQSPKYLFRKEGQNVTLSCEQNLNHDAMYWYRQDPGQGLRLIYYSQIVNDFQKGDIAEGYSVSREKKESFPLTVTSAQKNPTAFYLCASIREGVGGYTFGSGTRLTVV.

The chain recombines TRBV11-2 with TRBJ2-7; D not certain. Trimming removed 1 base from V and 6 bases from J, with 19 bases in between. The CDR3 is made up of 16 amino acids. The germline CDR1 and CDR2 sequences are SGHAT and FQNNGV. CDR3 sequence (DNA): TGTGCCAGCAGCTTAGTTCCTTCGGGTTTCGCTTCCGAGCAGTACTTC. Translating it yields CASSLVPSGFASEQYF.

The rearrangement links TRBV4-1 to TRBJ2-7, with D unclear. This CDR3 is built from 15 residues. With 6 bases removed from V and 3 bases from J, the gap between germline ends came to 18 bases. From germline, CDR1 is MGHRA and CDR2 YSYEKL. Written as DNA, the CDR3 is TGCGCCAGCAGATCCTTCGCGGAAGCCCACTACGAGCAGTACTTC. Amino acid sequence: CASRSFAEAHYEQYF.

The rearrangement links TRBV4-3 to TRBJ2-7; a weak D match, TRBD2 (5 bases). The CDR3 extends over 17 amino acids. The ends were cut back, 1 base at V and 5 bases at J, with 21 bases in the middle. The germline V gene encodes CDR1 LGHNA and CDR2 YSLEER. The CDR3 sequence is CASSQGWSVEGAHEQYF. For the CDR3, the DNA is TGCGCCAGCAGCCAAGGTTGGTCCGTCGAGGGCGCCCACGAGCAGTACTTC.

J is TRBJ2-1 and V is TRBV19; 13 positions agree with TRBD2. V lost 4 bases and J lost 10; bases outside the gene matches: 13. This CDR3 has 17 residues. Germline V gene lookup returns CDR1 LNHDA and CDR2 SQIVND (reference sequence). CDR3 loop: CASSRGLAGIRDGEQFF. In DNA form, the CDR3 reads TGTGCCAGTAGTAGGGGACTAGCGGGGATCCGGGACGGGGAGCAGTTCTTC.

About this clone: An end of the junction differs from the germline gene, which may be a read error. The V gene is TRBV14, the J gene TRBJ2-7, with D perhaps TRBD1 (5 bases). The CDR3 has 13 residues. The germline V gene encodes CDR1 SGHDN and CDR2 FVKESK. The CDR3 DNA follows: TGTGCCAGCAGCCAAGATCTTCGACAGTGGTTCTCCTTC. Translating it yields CASSQDLRQWFSF.

The CDR3 sequence is CASSAVNALMVRLEQYF. Here the CDR3 DNA reads TGTGCCAGTAGTGCGGTAAATGCCCTGATGGTCAGACTCGAGCAGTACTTC. The genes are TRBV19 and TRBJ2-7; D unclear. Trimming took off 5 bases at V and 6 bases at J, with 26 bases between the two ends. This CDR3 comprises 17 residues. CDR1 is LNHDA, CDR2 SQIVND, per germline (reference sequence).

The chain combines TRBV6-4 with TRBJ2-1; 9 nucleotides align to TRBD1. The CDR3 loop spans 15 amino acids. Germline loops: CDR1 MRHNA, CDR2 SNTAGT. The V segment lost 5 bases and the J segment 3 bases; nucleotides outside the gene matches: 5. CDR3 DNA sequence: TGTGCCAGCAGTCAAACAGGGGGCGACTACAATGAGCAGTTCTTC. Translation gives CASSQTGGDYNEQFF.

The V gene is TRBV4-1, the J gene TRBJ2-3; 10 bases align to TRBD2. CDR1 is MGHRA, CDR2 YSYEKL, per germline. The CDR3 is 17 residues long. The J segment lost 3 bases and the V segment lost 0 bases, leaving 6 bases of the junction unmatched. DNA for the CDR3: TGCGCCAGCAGCCAAGAAGGTAGCGGGAGGTTAACAGATACGCAGTATTTT. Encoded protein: CASSQEGSGRLTDTQYF.

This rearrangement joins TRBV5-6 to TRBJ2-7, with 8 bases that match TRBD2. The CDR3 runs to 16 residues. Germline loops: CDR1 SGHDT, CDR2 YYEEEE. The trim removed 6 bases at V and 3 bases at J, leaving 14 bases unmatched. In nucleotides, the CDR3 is TGTGCCAGCACCCGCCCAGATAGCGGGGCCCACTACGAGCAGTACTTC. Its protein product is CASTRPDSGAHYEQYF.

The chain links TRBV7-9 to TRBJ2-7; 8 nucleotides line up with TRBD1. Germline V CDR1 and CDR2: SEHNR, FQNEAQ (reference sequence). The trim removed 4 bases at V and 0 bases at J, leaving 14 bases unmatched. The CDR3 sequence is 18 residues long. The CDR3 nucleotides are TGTGCCAGCAGCTCCGGACAGGGAAGCGCAATAAACTCCTACGAGCAGTACTTC. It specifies CASSSGQGSAINSYEQYF.

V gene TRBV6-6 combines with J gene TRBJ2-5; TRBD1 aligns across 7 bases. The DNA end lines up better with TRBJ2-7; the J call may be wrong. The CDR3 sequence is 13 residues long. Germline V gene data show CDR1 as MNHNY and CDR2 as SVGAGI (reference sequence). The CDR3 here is CASSPGDSYEQYF. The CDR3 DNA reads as TGTGCCAGCAGTCCAGGGGACAGTTACGAGCAGTACTTC.

The CDR3 nucleotides read TGTGCCAGCTCAGTTTCCCATACGCAGTATTTT. Translating it yields CASSVSHTQYF. This chain joins TRBV25-1 and TRBJ2-3; D gene unclear. This CDR3 has 11 residues. Trimming cost V 8 bases and J 7 bases, with 10 bases left between them. The germline V gene encodes CDR1 MGHDK and CDR2 SYGVNS.

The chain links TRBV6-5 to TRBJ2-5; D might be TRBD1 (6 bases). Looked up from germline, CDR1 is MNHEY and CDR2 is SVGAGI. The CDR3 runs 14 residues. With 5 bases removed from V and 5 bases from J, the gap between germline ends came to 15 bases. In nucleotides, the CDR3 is TGTGCCAGCAGTCTTAATTACAGGGAGGAGACCCAGTACTTC. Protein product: CASSLNYREETQYF.

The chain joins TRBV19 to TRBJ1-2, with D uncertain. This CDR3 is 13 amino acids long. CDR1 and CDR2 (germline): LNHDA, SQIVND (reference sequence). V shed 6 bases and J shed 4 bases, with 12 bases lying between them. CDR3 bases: TGTGCCAGTAGGCCACGACGGGGCTATGGCTACACCTTC. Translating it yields CASRPRRGYGYTF.

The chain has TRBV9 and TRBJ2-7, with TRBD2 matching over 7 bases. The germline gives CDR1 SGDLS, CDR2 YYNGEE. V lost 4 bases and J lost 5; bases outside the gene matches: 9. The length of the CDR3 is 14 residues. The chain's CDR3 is CASSPGGGANEQYF. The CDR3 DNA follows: TGTGCCAGCAGCCCCGGCGGGGGAGCAAACGAGCAGTACTTC. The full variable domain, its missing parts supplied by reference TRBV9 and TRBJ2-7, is DSGVTQTPKHLITATGQRVTLRCSPRSGDLSVYWYQQSLDQGLQFLIQYYNGEERAKGNILERFSAQQFPDLHSELNLSSLELGDSALYFCASSPGGGANEQYFGPGTRLTVT.